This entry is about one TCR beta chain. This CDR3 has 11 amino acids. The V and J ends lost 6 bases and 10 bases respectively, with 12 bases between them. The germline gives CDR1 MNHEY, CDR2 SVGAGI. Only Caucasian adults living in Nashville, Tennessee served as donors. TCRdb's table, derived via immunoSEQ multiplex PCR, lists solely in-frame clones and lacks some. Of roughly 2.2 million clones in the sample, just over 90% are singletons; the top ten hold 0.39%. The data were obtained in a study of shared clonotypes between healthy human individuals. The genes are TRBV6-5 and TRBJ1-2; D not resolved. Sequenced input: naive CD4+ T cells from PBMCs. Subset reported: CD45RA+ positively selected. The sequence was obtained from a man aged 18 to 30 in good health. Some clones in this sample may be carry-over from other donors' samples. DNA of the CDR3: TGTGCCAGCAGCACTCTGTGGACCTACACCTTC. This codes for CASSTLWTYTF.